These 2 T cell receptor beta chains were sequenced from one sample in a study of T cell responses to AZD1222 COVID-19 vaccine. Repertoires were generated with immunoSEQ multiplex PCR, while TCRdb's copy carries only in-frame clones and drops some. This table has tens of thousands of clones, 75% to 85% appearing once. The source was peripheral blood, collected on day 0 of AZD1222 vaccination. These TCRs come from an adult in good health.

The genes are TRBV18 and TRBJ2-7, with D perhaps TRBD2 (6 bases). V lost 3 bases, J lost 3 bases, and 15 bases lay in between. This CDR3 spans 15 amino acids. The germline CDR1 and CDR2 sequences are KGHSH and LQKENI. CDR3 nucleotides: TGTGCCAGCTCACCTAGGGCTAGCGCACACTACGAGCAGTACTTC. Encoded protein: CASSPRASAHYEQYF.

This clone appeared once. The chain uses TRBV5-5 and TRBJ2-3, with a possible D match to TRBD1 (8 bases). V lost 4 bases and J 5 bases, leaving 17 bases between the germline ends. Germline CDR1 and CDR2: SGHKS and YYEKEE (reference sequence). The length of the CDR3 is 15 residues. In DNA form, the CDR3 reads TGTGCCAGCAGCCCCCTAACAGGGGGGGTAGATACGCAGTATTTT. This sequence encodes CASSPLTGGVDTQYF.